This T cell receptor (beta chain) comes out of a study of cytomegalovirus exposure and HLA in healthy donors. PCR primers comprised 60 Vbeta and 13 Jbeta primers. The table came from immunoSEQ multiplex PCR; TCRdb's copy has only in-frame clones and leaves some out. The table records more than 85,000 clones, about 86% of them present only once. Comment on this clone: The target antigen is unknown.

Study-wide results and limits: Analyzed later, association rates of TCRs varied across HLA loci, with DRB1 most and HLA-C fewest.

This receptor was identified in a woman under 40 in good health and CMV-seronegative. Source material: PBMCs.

CDR3: CASIRDRRYQPQHF. The CDR3 DNA is TGTGCCAGCATTAGGGACAGGCGCTATCAGCCCCAGCATTTT. This chain joins TRBV21-1 and TRBJ1-5; TRBD1 is the table's D call, not checked against the DNA. TRBV21-1 constitutes a pseudogene. This CDR3 comprises 14 residues.